These 31 T cell receptor beta chains were all obtained from the same sample, sequenced in a study of shared clonotypes between healthy human individuals. Sequencing used immunoSEQ multiplex PCR; TCRdb keeps in-frame clones, though not all of them. The table has under 600,000 clones, 95% to 98% seen once. Specimen: naive CD4+ T cells sorted from blood. Sample subset: CD45RA+ positively selected. The receptors shown here come from a woman in her twenties or thirties in good health.

The chain employs TRBV28 and TRBJ2-3; 9 bases align to TRBD1. With 6 bases clipped from V and 2 bases from J, the junction kept 9 bases outside the gene matches. The CDR3 runs to 16 residues. Germline loops: CDR1 MDHEN, CDR2 SYDVKM. DNA of the CDR3: TGTGCCAGCAGCCCCGGGACAGGGACAGTCACAGATACGCAGTATTTT. It is translated as CASSPGTGTVTDTQYF.

This clone was detected only once. This chain links TRBV5-1 with TRBJ2-7; unclear D gene. V lost 1 base, J lost 0 bases, and 8 bases lay in between. The CDR3 has 14 amino acids. Germline V gene lookup returns CDR1 SGHRS and CDR2 YFSETQ. CDR3 protein: CASSLSPASYEQYF. DNA of the CDR3: TGCGCCAGCAGCTTGTCCCCAGCCTCCTACGAGCAGTACTTC.

The chain has TRBV6-5 and TRBJ1-5; D ambiguous. This CDR3 has 13 residues. Trimming removed 6 bases at V and 7 bases at J, with 13 bases between. Germline-derived CDR1 and CDR2 are MNHEY and SVGAGI. The CDR3 here is CASRPTGQQPQHF. CDR3 DNA: TGTGCCAGCAGGCCTACGGGCCAACAGCCCCAGCATTTT.

The chain joins TRBV28 to TRBJ2-2; 13 bases are shared with TRBD2. V was clipped by 6 bases and J by 7 bases; unmatched bases: 8. The CDR3 length is 16 residues. Germline CDR1 MDHEN, CDR2 SYDVKM. The CDR3 DNA is TGTGCCAGCAGAGGGACTAGCGGGACTGGGGGCGGGGAGCTGTTTTTT. It codes for CASRGTSGTGGGELFF.

The J gene is TRBJ2-5, the V gene TRBV6-5, with 9 bases lining up with TRBD2. The J call may be wrong; the DNA end is better matched by TRBJ2-7. CDR1 and CDR2 from the germline V gene are MNHEY and SVGAGI. The CDR3 has 15 amino acids. CDR3 region: CASSSLAGVLYEQYF. The CDR3 DNA reads as TGTGCCAGCAGTTCCTTAGCGGGAGTCCTCTACGAGCAGTACTTC.

The V gene is TRBV7-9, the J gene TRBJ2-1; 12 nucleotides align to TRBD1. Germline V CDR1 and CDR2: SEHNR, FQNEAQ (reference sequence). CDR3 size: 14 residues. Trimming cost V 3 bases and J 9 bases; bases outside gene matches: 3. The CDR3 sequence: CASSLGQGAFEQFF. DNA of the CDR3: TGTGCCAGCAGCTTGGGACAGGGGGCTTTTGAGCAGTTCTTC.

The CDR3 nucleotides read TGTGCCAGCTCACGAACCGGGACAGGGCAAGGGGATACGCAGTATTTT. Its protein product is CASSRTGTGQGDTQYF. The chain carries TRBV18 and TRBJ2-3; the match to TRBD1 covers 9 bases. The V gene end was trimmed by 4 bases and the J gene end by 6 bases; junction bases not matched to a gene: 11. Looked up from germline, CDR1 is KGHSH and CDR2 is LQKENI. The CDR3 covers 16 residues.

The chain combines TRBV30 with TRBJ2-1; D is undetermined. The V gene lost 0 bases and the J gene lost 9 bases, with 6 bases spanning the gap. CDR3 size: 11 residues. Per the germline V gene, CDR1 is GTSNPN and CDR2 is SVGIG (reference sequence). The DNA for the CDR3 is TGTGCCTGGAGTGTCCTTGGTGAGCAGTTCTTC. Translation gives CAWSVLGEQFF.

The J gene is TRBJ1-1, the V gene TRBV7-9; D ambiguous. The germline V and J ends were trimmed by 1 base and 10 bases, with 10 bases remaining between them. CDR3 length equals 12 residues. Germline-derived CDR1 and CDR2 are SEHNR and FQNEAQ (reference sequence). The CDR3 region is CASSLERVRAFF. The DNA for the CDR3 is TGTGCCAGCAGCTTAGAACGGGTGAGAGCTTTCTTT.

The chain is built from TRBV2 and TRBJ2-5; possibly TRBD2 for D (6 bases). This CDR3 spans 14 amino acids. V was trimmed by 6 bases and J by 2 bases, leaving 13 bases between them. CDR1 is SNHLY, CDR2 FYNNEI, per germline. The CDR3 sequence: CASSPGGVQETQYF. The CDR3 coding sequence is TGTGCCAGCAGCCCCGGGGGAGTTCAAGAGACCCAGTACTTC. Based on the CDR3 plus reference TRBV2 and TRBJ2-5, the full variable domain is EPEVTQTPSHQVTQMGQEVILRCVPISNHLYFYWYRQILGQKVEFLVSFYNNEISEKSEIFDDQFSVERPDGSNFTLKIRSTKLEDSAMYFCASSPGGVQETQYFGPGTRLLVL.

The chain recombines TRBV21-1 with TRBJ2-3; the D call of TRBD2 is as the table states it, not checked on the DNA. TRBV21-1 is designated a pseudogene. This CDR3 has 15 residues. The CDR3 protein is CASGPGLAGRDTQYF. DNA of the CDR3: TGTGCCAGCGGCCCGGGACTAGCGGGACGGGATACGCAGTATTTT.

This chain joins TRBV5-1 and TRBJ2-2; 13 bases agree with TRBD2. V lost 3 bases and J lost 7; bases outside the gene matches: 0. There are 14 residues in the CDR3. CDR1 and CDR2 from the germline V gene are SGHRS and YFSETQ. CDR3 region: CASSWTSGGGELFF. Here the CDR3 DNA reads TGCGCCAGCAGCTGGACTAGCGGGGGCGGGGAGCTGTTTTTT.

The chain links TRBV28 to TRBJ1-2; 10 bases are a match to TRBD1. V lost 6 bases, J lost 6 bases, and 4 bases stayed unmatched. Germline CDR1 MDHEN, CDR2 SYDVKM. This CDR3 region has 13 residues. CDR3 protein: CASRFGQGDGYTF. The CDR3, as DNA: TGTGCCAGCAGATTCGGACAGGGGGATGGCTACACCTTC.

For the CDR3, the DNA is TGTGCCAGCAGCCTACAGAGCGGGACACTGGCAGATACGCAGTATTTT. This codes for CASSLQSGTLADTQYF. The rearrangement joins TRBV4-2 to TRBJ2-3, with TRBD2 as a possible D gene (7 bases). The CDR3 spans 16 residues. The ends were cut back, 4 bases at V and 4 bases at J, with 18 bases in the middle. The V gene's germline CDR1 is LGHNA and CDR2 YNFKEQ.

This chain connects TRBV7-9 to TRBJ2-7, with a tentative D call TRBD2 (5 bases). Per the germline V gene, CDR1 is SEHNR and CDR2 is FQNEAQ (reference sequence). V gave up 5 bases and J gave up 3 bases, with 14 bases separating them. This CDR3 has 14 amino acids. CDR3 region: CASSVVSGNYEQYF. In DNA form, the CDR3 reads TGTGCCAGCAGCGTGGTGAGCGGAAACTACGAGCAGTACTTC.

The rearrangement joins TRBV5-4 to TRBJ2-3; D unresolved. The germline V gene encodes CDR1 SGHNT and CDR2 YYREEE (reference sequence). Trimming stripped 3 bases from V and 4 bases from J, with 12 bases between. The CDR3 runs to 14 residues. CDR3 amino acids: CASSSKVQADTQYF. CDR3 sequence (DNA): TGTGCCAGCAGCTCGAAGGTTCAGGCAGATACGCAGTATTTT. The whole variable domain, filled in from reference TRBV5-4 and TRBJ2-3, reads ETGVTQSPTHLIKTRGQQVTLRCSSQSGHNTVSWYQQALGQGPQFIFQYYREEENGRGNFPPRFSGLQFPNYSSELNVNALELDDSALYLCASSSKVQADTQYFGPGTRLTVL.

V and J are TRBV6-5 and TRBJ1-4; the D is unclear. From germline, CDR1 is MNHEY and CDR2 SVGAGI. The CDR3 consists of 14 residues. V gave up 4 bases and J gave up 10 bases, with 16 bases separating them. CDR3 amino acids: CASSSDGFGGKLFF. The CDR3 DNA reads TGTGCCAGCAGTTCCGACGGGTTTGGCGGAAAACTGTTTTTT.

About this clone: The sample holds other DNA sequences that translate to the same CDR3. The chain combines TRBV5-1 with TRBJ2-3; 10 bases are shared with TRBD2. Germline assignment: CDR1 SGHRS and CDR2 YFSETQ. V shed 0 bases and J 0 bases; nucleotides not matched to a gene: 1. The CDR3 has 16 residues. The CDR3 DNA reads TGCGCCAGCAGCTTGGGGACTAGCGGTAGCACAGATACGCAGTATTTT. This gives the protein CASSLGTSGSTDTQYF.

In this sample, this clone turned up once. The chain links TRBV5-1 to TRBJ2-1; D ambiguous. The germline V and J ends were trimmed by 2 bases and 2 bases, with 17 bases remaining between them. The germline gives CDR1 SGHRS, CDR2 YFSETQ. The CDR3 consists of 17 residues. CDR3 region: CASSFTTGPVAYNEQFF. CDR3 DNA: TGCGCCAGCAGCTTCACAACCGGGCCAGTTGCCTACAATGAGCAGTTCTTC.

The table lists this clone with a count of one. The J gene is TRBJ1-1, the V gene TRBV9, with 9 bases matching TRBD1. This CDR3 spans 23 amino acids. Per the germline V gene, CDR1 is SGDLS and CDR2 is YYNGEE. V lost 3 bases, J lost 8 bases, and 35 bases stayed unmatched. CDR3 nucleotide sequence: TGTGCCAGCAGCGCCACGCTTTATTCTCGATGGGAAACAGGGGGCGCGGGGAGCGAGGAAGCTTTCTTT. Translated: CASSATLYSRWETGGAGSEEAFF.

The V gene is TRBV5-1, the J gene TRBJ2-5; 7 bases match TRBD1. Unmatched junction bases numbered 7, after V lost 7 bases and J lost 4 bases. From germline, CDR1 is SGHRS and CDR2 YFSETQ. The CDR3 length is 13 residues. The CDR3 DNA reads TGCGCCAGCGGCTACAGGGGTAGAGAGACCCAGTACTTC. It codes for CASGYRGRETQYF.

This sequence joins TRBV15 and TRBJ1-4; 10 positions agree with TRBD1. Germline V gene sequence: CDR1 LNHNV, CDR2 YYDKDF (reference sequence). With 1 base clipped from V and 13 bases from J, the junction kept 9 bases outside the gene matches. This CDR3 region has 15 residues. The CDR3 protein is CATSRGDRGPYRLFF. The CDR3 nucleotides read TGTGCCACCAGCAGAGGGGACAGGGGCCCCTATCGACTGTTTTTT.

This chain connects TRBV10-3 to TRBJ2-7, with 11 bases identical to TRBD2. In germline, CDR1 is ENHRY, CDR2 SYGVKD. The CDR3 is 16 amino acids. Trimming took 0 bases from V and 3 from J; bases not matched to a gene: 4. The CDR3 sequence: CAISESLAGGLYEQYF. In DNA, the CDR3 is TGTGCCATCAGTGAGTCCCTAGCGGGAGGACTCTACGAGCAGTACTTC.

The chain joins TRBV5-1 to TRBJ1-1; a weak D match, TRBD1 (6 bases). V was pared by 4 bases and J by 1 base, with 14 bases between. There are 15 residues in the CDR3. Germline values: CDR1 SGHRS, CDR2 YFSETQ. The CDR3 is CASSPWGQTNTEAFF. DNA of the CDR3: TGCGCCAGCAGCCCCTGGGGACAAACGAACACTGAAGCTTTCTTT.

This chain joins TRBV6-5 and TRBJ1-1; D gene ambiguous. V was pared by 0 bases and J by 0 bases, with 11 bases between. The germline CDR1 and CDR2 sequences are MNHEY and SVGAGI. CDR3 length equals 16 residues. The DNA of the CDR3 is TGTGCCAGCAGTTACTCGCAGCAGTTCATGAACACTGAAGCTTTCTTT. This translates into CASSYSQQFMNTEAFF.

The rearrangement uses TRBV7-3 and TRBJ2-3; TRBD1 agrees at 9 bases. J was trimmed by 3 bases and V by 3 bases; bases with no gene match: 4. The CDR3 covers 15 residues. Per the germline V gene, CDR1 is SGHTA and CDR2 is FQGTGA. In DNA form, the CDR3 reads TGTGCCAGCAGCTTGACAGGGGGTAGGACAGATACGCAGTATTTT. It is translated as CASSLTGGRTDTQYF.

About this clone itself: Other DNA sequences in this specimen translate into the identical CDR3. The V gene is TRBV28, the J gene TRBJ2-3; D is unresolved. Germline values: CDR1 MDHEN, CDR2 SYDVKM. CDR3 length: 13 residues. Trimming cost V 4 bases and J 2 bases, with 7 bases left between them. For the CDR3, the DNA is TGTGCCAGCAGTTCCGGATCCACAGATACGCAGTATTTT. Its translation is CASSSGSTDTQYF.

This clone was seen a handful of times. The chain recombines TRBV7-2 with TRBJ1-3, with no clear D. Germline CDR1 and CDR2: SGHTA and FQGNSA. Deletions cut 4 bases from V and 4 bases from J, with 8 bases between. This CDR3 has 13 residues. The CDR3: CASSSLWGNTIYF. CDR3 coding DNA: TGTGCCAGCAGCTCGCTGTGGGGAAACACCATATATTTT.

The chain uses TRBV28 and TRBJ2-1, with TRBD2 matching 11 bases. The V gene end was trimmed by 8 bases and the J gene end by 3 bases; junction bases not matched to a gene: 9. The CDR3 totals 16 residues. Germline loops: CDR1 MDHEN, CDR2 SYDVKM. This chain's CDR3 is CASHRLAGKIYNEQFF. CDR3 sequence (DNA): TGTGCCAGCCATAGACTAGCGGGAAAGATCTACAATGAGCAGTTCTTC. Together with reference TRBV28 and TRBJ2-1, the CDR3 gives the full variable domain: DVKVTQSSRYLVKRTGEKVFLECVQDMDHENMFWYRQDPGLGLRLIYFSYDVKMKEKGDIPEGYSVSREKKERFSLILESASTNQTSMYLCASHRLAGKIYNEQFFGPGTRLTVL.

This chain links TRBV28 with TRBJ2-6; no firm D call. The V gene's germline CDR1 is MDHEN and CDR2 SYDVKM. V was pared by 5 bases and J by 0 bases, with 5 bases between. This CDR3 spans 14 amino acids. The CDR3 DNA reads TGTGCCAGCAGTAGAGGCTCTGGGGCCAACGTCCTGACTTTC. This encodes CASSRGSGANVLTF.

The chain uses TRBV9 and TRBJ1-2, with unresolved D. This CDR3 is 11 amino acids long. Germline lookup yields CDR1 SGDLS and CDR2 YYNGEE. V was shortened by 7 bases and J by 2 bases, with 6 bases between the two germline ends. As DNA, the CDR3 is TGTGCCAGCTACGCCAACTATGGCTACACCTTC. Translating it yields CASYANYGYTF.